The 8 T cell receptor beta chains presented below share a single source sample, sequenced in a study of molecular identifiers for immune sequencing clone quantification. TCRdb fed the PCR reads into MiXCR, producing one record per CDR3 protein. This table holds some 94,000 distinct CDR3 sequences, 20% to 30% found once. Sequenced material: naive CD8+ T cells from blood, with Jurkat cell RNA spiked in. Subset indicated: FACS-sorted CD8+CD4-CCR7+CD45RA+ naive T cells. These receptors came from a human donor in good health. Some libraries in this study had Jurkat cell RNA spiked in.

Ten or more counts support this clonotype. This chain connects TRBV12-3 or TRBV12-4 to TRBJ2-6; D not certain. V was cut by 3 bases and J by 0 bases, with 6 bases left in between. The CDR3 sequence is 15 residues long. The CDR3 DNA reads TGTGCCAGCAGTTTTCGGGTCTCTGGGGCCAACGTCCTGACTTTC. Protein product: CASSFRVSGANVLTF.

This clonotype was observed many times. This chain connects TRBV6-2 or TRBV6-3 to TRBJ2-7; tentative D call: TRBD2 (5 bases). This CDR3 has 14 residues. Trimming took 2 bases from V and 7 from J, leaving 15 bases between them. Germline V gene sequence: CDR1 MNHEY, CDR2 SVGEGT. CDR3 loop: CASSYVSPPGEQYF. CDR3 DNA: TGTGCCAGCAGTTACGTGAGCCCTCCGGGGGAGCAGTACTTC.

The chain links TRBV6-1 to TRBJ2-3, with D unclear. The germline V and J ends were trimmed by 1 base and 1 base, with 9 bases remaining between them. Germline assignment: CDR1 MNHNS and CDR2 SASEGT. CDR3 length: 15 amino acids. CDR3 sequence reads: CASSEGVSGTDTQYF. The CDR3 DNA reads as TGTGCCAGCAGTGAAGGAGTGTCCGGCACAGATACGCAGTATTTT.

This clonotype was recorded many times. This chain connects TRBV7-2 to TRBJ1-1; 7 nucleotides agree with TRBD1. V lost 3 bases to trimming and J lost 9 bases; unmatched junction nucleotides: 16. Per germline, CDR1 SGHTA and CDR2 FQGNSA. The CDR3 is 16 amino acids. The CDR3: CASSFLAPGTELKAFF. As DNA, the CDR3 is TGTGCCAGCAGCTTCCTGGCTCCCGGGACAGAACTAAAAGCTTTCTTT.

This clonotype was counted ten times or more. The rearrangement uses TRBV30 and TRBJ2-5; D remains ambiguous. V lost 2 bases and J lost 2, with 12 bases in between. This CDR3 contains 14 residues. In germline, CDR1 is GTSNPN, CDR2 SVGIG (reference sequence). CDR3 DNA sequence: TGTGCCTGGAGTCCAACAATAACACAAGAGACCCAGTACTTC. Its protein product is CAWSPTITQETQYF.

This clonotype has at least ten counts. The CDR3: CASSLEGANEQYF. In nucleotides, the CDR3 is TGCGCCAGCAGCTTGGAAGGGGCGAACGAGCAGTACTTC. This chain uses TRBV5-1 with TRBJ2-7; possibly TRBD1 for D (5 bases). V gave up 0 bases and J gave up 5 bases, with 9 bases separating them. CDR1 and CDR2 (germline): SGHRS, YFSETQ. The CDR3 extends over 13 amino acids.

Concerning this clonotype itself: This sequence may be a read error, since a much larger clone differs from it by one base. The CDR3 reads CASSPEGFEASF. CDR3 nucleotides: TGTGCCAGCAGTCCCGAGGGTTTTGAAGCTTCCTTT. V and J are TRBV7-2 and TRBJ1-1; no definite D call. Germline V lookup: CDR1 SGHTA, CDR2 FQGNSA. The CDR3 extends over 12 amino acids.

This sequence joins TRBV7-6 and TRBJ2-2, with no clear D. The CDR3 spans 14 residues. Germline CDR1 and CDR2: SGHVS and FNYEAQ. The germline V and J ends were trimmed by 4 bases and 6 bases, with 12 bases remaining between them. The CDR3 DNA reads as TGTGCCAGCAGCTCGTCCGTGGAAGCCGGGGAGCTGTTTTTT. It codes for CASSSSVEAGELFF.